Listed below are T cell receptor beta chains from one sample, sequenced in a study of blood T cell repertoires in COVID-19. Assay used: immunoSEQ multiplex PCR; TCRdb lists only in-frame clones, some missing. This sample has fewer than 95,000 clones, with roughly 85% found just once. Sequencing was done on a sample of peripheral blood. The source is a man aged 45 to 65 with active or convalescent COVID-19. The CDR3 runs from the conserved cysteine through the conserved F or W. A D gene is named only where the DNA matches it firmly. The size entry is marked missing in some rows and otherwise reads once, few, many or a size class.

size: -
J: TRBJ2-7
V: TRBV6-6
D: TRBD2
DNA: TGTGCCAGCAGTTCCCTAGCGGGAGGGCCGCTCGAGCAGTACTTC
CDR3: CASSSLAGGPLEQYF

size: -
J: TRBJ1-3
V: TRBV5-1
D: TRBD1
DNA: TGCGCCAGCAGCTTGGAGACAGGGGGTGGTGGAAACACCATATATTTT
CDR3: CASSLETGGGGNTIYF

size: -
J: TRBJ2-7
V: TRBV19
D: TRBD1
DNA: TGTGCCAGTAGTATAGAACAGGGGGCCTACGAGCAGTACTTC
CDR3: CASSIEQGAYEQYF

size: -
J: TRBJ2-3
V: TRBV28
D: TRBD1
DNA: TGTGCCAGCGGCACCGGGACAGGGGTCACAGATACGCAGTATTTT
CDR3: CASGTGTGVTDTQYF

size: few
J: TRBJ2-3
V: TRBV3-1/TRBV3-2
D: TRBD2
DNA: TGTGCCAGCAGCCAGGGACTAGCGGGAGATGGGGGCACAGATACGCAGTATTTT
CDR3: CASSQGLAGDGGTDTQYF

size: -
J: TRBJ2-1
V: TRBV5-4
D: -
DNA: TGTGCCAGCAGCTCGGGGACTTACAATGAGCAGTTCTTC
CDR3: CASSSGTYNEQFF

size: -
J: TRBJ2-7
V: TRBV5-4
D: TRBD2
DNA: TGTGCCAGCAGCTTCGGACTAGCGGGAGTCGAGCAGTACTTC
CDR3: CASSFGLAGVEQYF

size: -
J: TRBJ2-1
V: TRBV21-1
D: -
DNA: TGTGCCAGCAGGACCGATGACCGGGACAGGGGGAATGAGCAGTTCTTC
CDR3: CASRTDDRDRGNEQFF

size: -
J: TRBJ2-5
V: TRBV7-2
D: -
DNA: TGTGCCAGCAGCTTAGTAGAGGGCAGGGGTTGGACCCAGTACTTC
CDR3: CASSLVEGRGWTQYF

size: -
J: TRBJ2-5
V: TRBV27
D: TRBD1
DNA: TGTGCCACCTCGAGGGACAGGGGCGAGACCCAGTACTTC
CDR3: CATSRDRGETQYF

size: once
J: TRBJ1-1
V: TRBV18
D: TRBD1
DNA: TGTGCCAGCTCACCACTACGAGGGACAGTAGACACTGAAGCTTTCTTT
CDR3: CASSPLRGTVDTEAFF

size: -
J: TRBJ1-5
V: TRBV4-2
D: TRBD1
DNA: TGTGCCAGCAGCCAAGTTTCGACAGGGGGGCAGCCCCAGCATTTT
CDR3: CASSQVSTGGQPQHF

size: -
J: TRBJ2-2
V: TRBV27
D: TRBD2
DNA: TGTGCCAGCAGTGCCTTAGCGGGAGTAACCCACGGGGAGCTGTTTTTT
CDR3: CASSALAGVTHGELFF

size: -
J: TRBJ2-7
V: TRBV28
D: -
DNA: TGTGCCAGCAGTCCCCACAGCACCCTGTACGAGCAGTACTTC
CDR3: CASSPHSTLYEQYF

size: -
J: TRBJ2-5
V: TRBV27
D: -
DNA: TGTGCCAGCAGTCCCTTAAGCCGGGACACCAGCCAAGAGACCCAGTACTTC
CDR3: CASSPLSRDTSQETQYF

size: -
J: TRBJ2-3
V: TRBV10-1
D: TRBD1
DNA: TGCGCCAGCAGTGAGGCGGGACAGGGTCTCACAGATACGCAGTATTTT
CDR3: CASSEAGQGLTDTQYF

size: -
J: TRBJ1-1
V: TRBV19
D: -
DNA: TGTGCCAGCTCATCGTGGGGAGGCACTGAAGCTTTCTTT
CDR3: CASSSWGGTEAFF

size: -
J: TRBJ1-5
V: TRBV6-5
D: TRBD1
DNA: TGTGCCAGCAGCTCGACAGGGAGAGGGCAGCCCCAGCATTTT
CDR3: CASSSTGRGQPQHF